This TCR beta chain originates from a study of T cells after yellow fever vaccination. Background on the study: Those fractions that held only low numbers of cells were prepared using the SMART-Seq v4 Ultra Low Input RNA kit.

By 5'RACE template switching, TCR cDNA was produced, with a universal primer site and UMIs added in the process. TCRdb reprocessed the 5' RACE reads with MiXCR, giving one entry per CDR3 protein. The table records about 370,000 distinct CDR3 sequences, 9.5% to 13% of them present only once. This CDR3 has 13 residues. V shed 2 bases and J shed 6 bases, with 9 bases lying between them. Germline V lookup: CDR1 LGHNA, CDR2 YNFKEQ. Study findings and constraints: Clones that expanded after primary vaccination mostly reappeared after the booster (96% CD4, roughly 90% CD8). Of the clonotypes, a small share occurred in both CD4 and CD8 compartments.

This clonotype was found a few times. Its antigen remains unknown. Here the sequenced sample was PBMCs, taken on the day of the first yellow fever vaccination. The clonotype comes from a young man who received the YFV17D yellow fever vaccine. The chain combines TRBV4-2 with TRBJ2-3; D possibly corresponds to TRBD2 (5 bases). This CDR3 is CASSQTLADTQYF. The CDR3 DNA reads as TGTGCCAGCAGCCAAACCTTAGCGGATACGCAGTATTTT.